Listed here is a single TCR beta chain. What it recognizes is unknown. cDNA libraries for TCR beta contained unique molecular identifiers. One entry per CDR3 protein results from TCRdb running MiXCR on the PCR reads. The data contain roughly 800,000 distinct CDR3 sequences, 25% to 30% of them singletons. This CDR3 has 16 amino acids. The J segment lost 0 bases and the V segment lost 3 bases, leaving 0 bases of the junction unmatched. In germline, CDR1 is SNHLY, CDR2 FYNNEI. These data belong to a study of post-analysis software for immune sequencing data. Study observations and caveats: There were five TRBV segments more frequent in patients than controls, and TRBV5-6, TRBV5-1 and TRBV20-1 were among them. Normalized Chao1 diversity was significantly reduced in patients versus controls.

The sequence derives from a girl between 5 and 17 years old with multiple sclerosis. Input material: blood. The chain is built from TRBV2 and TRBJ2-2, with 11 bases fitting TRBD2. CDR3 in DNA: TGTGCCAGCAGTGAGACTAGCGGGGCGAACACCGGGGAGCTGTTTTTT. Translated: CASSETSGANTGELFF.